This T cell receptor (beta chain) was found in a study of T cells in Graves' hyperthyroidism and ophthalmopathy. TCR beta CDR3 regions were amplified from RNA transcripts. HTBI primers were used for first-round RT-PCR of the TCR CDR3. TCRdb processed the multiplex PCR reads anew with MiXCR; each CDR3 protein has one entry. The table lists 300,000 to 500,000 distinct CDR3 sequences, under 15% of them singletons, with 30% to 35% in the top ten. The CDR3 runs to 12 residues. CDR1 is DFQATT and CDR2 is SNEGSKA in the germline V gene (reference sequence). Trimming shortened V by 6 bases and J by 1 base, and 9 bases separated the two germline ends.

The material sequenced was blood. The sequence was obtained from a woman in her thirties with Graves' hyperthyroidism. The chain joins TRBV20-1 to TRBJ1-1, with TRBD1 as a possible D gene (5 bases). The CDR3: CSALGPNTEAFF. As DNA, the CDR3 is TGCAGTGCCCTGGGGCCGAACACTGAAGCTTTCTTT.